This TCR beta chain comes out of a study of technical replicates of blood from a handful of donors. Using immunoSEQ multiplex PCR, the repertoire was profiled, and TCRdb retains in-frame clones only, with some absent. The sample lists approximately 50,000 clones, 95% to 96% occurring once. The germline V gene encodes CDR1 MNHEY and CDR2 SMNVEV (reference sequence). CDR3 length: 13 residues. V lost 4 bases to trimming and J lost 8 bases, with 12 bases between them. The chain joins TRBV27 to TRBJ2-4; maybe TRBD2 (5 bases). Material for sequencing was T cells isolated from PBMCs. The TCR was taken from a human donor in good health. CDR3 in DNA: TGTGCCAGCAGTTCTATAGCGTTCGACATTCAGTACTTC. This codes for CASSSIAFDIQYF.